The following is a T cell receptor beta chain sequence with its context. Its antigen remains unknown. These data originate in a study of Tregs in tolerant kidney transplant recipients. Clones were read by immunoSEQ multiplex PCR, and TCRdb kept only the in-frame ones, dropping some. This table has 350 to 400 clones, 35% to 50% appearing once. Trimming shortened V by 6 bases and J by 8 bases, and 22 bases separated the two germline ends. Germline values: CDR1 SNHLY, CDR2 FYNNEI. This CDR3 region has 16 residues. The source material was Tregs from blood cultured with allogeneic cells. This sequence joins TRBV2 and TRBJ1-4; D perhaps matches TRBD1 (6 bases). The clonotype was recovered from a human patient who received a combined kidney and bone marrow transplant. Some T cells may be provided by the graft donor. CDR3: CASRAGGAGLGEKLFF. CDR3 DNA sequence: TGTGCCAGCAGGGCCGGGGGGGCTGGCCTCGGAGAAAAACTGTTTTTT.